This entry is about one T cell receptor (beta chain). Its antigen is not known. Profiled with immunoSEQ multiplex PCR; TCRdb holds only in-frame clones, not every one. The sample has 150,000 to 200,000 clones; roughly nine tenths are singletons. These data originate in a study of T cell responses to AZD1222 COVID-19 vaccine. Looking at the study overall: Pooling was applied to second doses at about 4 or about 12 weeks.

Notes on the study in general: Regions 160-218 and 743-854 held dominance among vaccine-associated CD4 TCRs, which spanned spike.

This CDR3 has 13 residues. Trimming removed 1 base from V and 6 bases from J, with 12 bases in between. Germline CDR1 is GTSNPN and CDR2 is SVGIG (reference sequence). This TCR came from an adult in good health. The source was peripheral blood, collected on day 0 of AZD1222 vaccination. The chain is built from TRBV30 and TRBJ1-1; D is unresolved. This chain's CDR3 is CAWSGYREAEAFF. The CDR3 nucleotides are TGTGCCTGGAGTGGTTACAGAGAGGCTGAAGCTTTCTTT.